This TCR beta chain was found in a study of beta chain features in type 1 diabetes. The V end lost 2 bases, the J end lost 7 bases, and 12 bases lay between the germline ends. The CDR3 loop spans 14 amino acids. Germline V gene lookup returns CDR1 MGHRA and CDR2 YSYEKL. Broader study findings: TCRB CDR3s from Type 1 diabetes patients were moderately but significantly shorter in all four CD4+ subsets.

On this clone: Its antigen is not identified.

Expressed TCRB transcripts were sequenced, since all the RNA that had been isolated was reverse transcribed. Some clones are missing from TCRdb's copy, which holds only in-frame ones; the method was immunoSEQ multiplex PCR. The sample contains 150,000 to 200,000 clones, around 8% of which appear only once. The chain has TRBV4-1 and TRBJ2-1; D might be TRBD1 (6 bases). The TCR originated in a woman in her thirties or forties with type 1 diabetes. The sample comprised central memory CD4+ T cells from blood. CDR3 nucleotides: TGCGCCAGCAGCCAACGATCTCAGGGGAATGAGCAGTTCTTC. Amino acids: CASSQRSQGNEQFF.